A single sample is the source of the 5 T cell receptor beta chains below, sequenced in a study of Ad26.COV2.S vaccination and SARS-CoV-2 variants. Some clones are missing from TCRdb's copy, which holds only in-frame ones; the method was immunoSEQ multiplex PCR. Of roughly 380,000 clones in the sample, 85% were seen once. Treatment reported: around 19 received Ad26.COV2.S at low or high dose, single or two shots; a few received placebo; per-sample allocation not given. Samples analyzed were those drawn on day 63 after the first vaccine or placebo injection. The source material was peripheral blood, sampled in a trial of Ad26.COV2.S vaccine versus placebo. The receptor set was obtained from a person between 18 and 59 years old who received the Ad26.COV2.S COVID-19 vaccine or a placebo.

The V gene is TRBV11-2, the J gene TRBJ2-1; TRBD2 matches at 7 bases. V shed 5 bases, J shed 2 bases, and the junction held 12 bases outside the gene matches. This CDR3 is built from 17 residues. Germline CDR1 is SGHAT and CDR2 is FQNNGV. CDR3 in amino acids: CASSPKPAGATYNEQFF. In DNA, the CDR3 is TGTGCCAGCAGCCCCAAACCCGCGGGAGCCACCTACAATGAGCAGTTCTTC.

The chain couples TRBV6-5 to TRBJ1-2, with D unresolved. This CDR3 has 15 amino acids. The germline CDR1 and CDR2 sequences are MNHEY and SVGAGI. V was clipped by 0 bases and J by 4 bases, with 12 bases between them. CDR3 bases: TGTGCCAGCAGTTACTCTTATACTGGTCTCTATGGCTACACCTTC. Amino acids: CASSYSYTGLYGYTF.

This chain uses TRBV2 with TRBJ2-1, with TRBD2 matching over 8 bases. The CDR3 is 13 residues long. Germline trimming cut 7 bases from V and 8 bases from J; bases unmatched to any gene: 7. Germline CDR1 reads SNHLY; CDR2 reads FYNNEI. Written as DNA, the CDR3 is TGTGCCAGCAACCAGCGGGGGAACGATGAGCAGTTCTTC. Amino acids: CASNQRGNDEQFF.

This chain links TRBV6-6 with TRBJ1-1; 10 bases map to TRBD1. The CDR3 sequence is 14 residues long. Germline V gene sequence: CDR1 MNHNY, CDR2 SVGAGI (reference sequence). The V gene end was trimmed by 5 bases and the J gene end by 6 bases; junction bases not matched to a gene: 6. The CDR3 region has the DNA TGTGCCAGCAGTACTGGACAGGGGGGAGCTGAAGCTTTCTTT. Its protein is CASSTGQGGAEAFF.

This chain uses TRBV5-1 with TRBJ2-3; 8 bases line up with TRBD2. Germline assignment: CDR1 SGHRS and CDR2 YFSETQ. The CDR3 sequence is 16 residues long. Germline trimming cut 1 base from V and 2 bases from J; bases unmatched to any gene: 6. CDR3 loop: CASSLIPGLDTDTQYF. In DNA form, the CDR3 reads TGCGCCAGCAGCTTGATCCCGGGACTAGACACAGATACGCAGTATTTT.